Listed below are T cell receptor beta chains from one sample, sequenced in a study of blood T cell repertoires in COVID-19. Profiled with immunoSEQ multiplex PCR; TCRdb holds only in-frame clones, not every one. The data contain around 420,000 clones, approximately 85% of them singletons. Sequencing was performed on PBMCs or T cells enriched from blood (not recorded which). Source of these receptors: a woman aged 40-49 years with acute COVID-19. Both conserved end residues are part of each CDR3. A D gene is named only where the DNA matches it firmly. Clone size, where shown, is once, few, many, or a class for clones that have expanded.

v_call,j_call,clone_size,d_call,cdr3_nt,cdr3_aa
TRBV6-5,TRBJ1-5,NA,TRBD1,TGTGCCAGCAATTCCGGGACAGGCAATCAGCCCCAGCATTTT,CASNSGTGNQPQHF
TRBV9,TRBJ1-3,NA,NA,TGTGCCAGCAGCCGAGACAGTAGGAACACCATATATTTT,CASSRDSRNTIYF
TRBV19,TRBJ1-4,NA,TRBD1,TGTGCCAGTAGTCCGACCGGACAGGACCTAACTAATGAAAAACTGTTTTTT,CASSPTGQDLTNEKLFF
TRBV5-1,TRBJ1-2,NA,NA,TGCGCCAGCAGCTTGGGAGTTGGCTACACCTTC,CASSLGVGYTF
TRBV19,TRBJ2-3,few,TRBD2,TGTGCCAGTAGTAAACCTACTAGCGGGGGAATAGATACGCAGTATTTT,CASSKPTSGGIDTQYF
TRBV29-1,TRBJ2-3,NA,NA,TGCAGCGTTGAGGGGGCCTTCGCAGATACGCAGTATTTT,CSVEGAFADTQYF
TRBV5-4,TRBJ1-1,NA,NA,TGTGCCAGCAGCTTGACAGGGAACACTGAAGCTTTCTTT,CASSLTGNTEAFF
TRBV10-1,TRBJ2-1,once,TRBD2,TGCGCCAGCAGTGAGTCCGCACTAGCGGGGGCCGCCAAGCAGTTCTTC,CASSESALAGAAKQFF
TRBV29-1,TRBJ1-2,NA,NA,TGCAGCGTCAAAAGGGGGAACTATGGCTACACCTTC,CSVKRGNYGYTF
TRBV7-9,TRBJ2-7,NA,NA,TGTGCCAGCAGCTTAACAGGCCTCTCCTACGAGCAGTACTTC,CASSLTGLSYEQYF
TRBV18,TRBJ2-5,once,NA,TGTGCCAGCTCACTACAGGGAAAAGAGACCCAGTACTTC,CASSLQGKETQYF
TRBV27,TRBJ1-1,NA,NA,TGTGCCAGCAGTTCGGGGGGAATAGGGAACACTGAAGCTTTCTTT,CASSSGGIGNTEAFF
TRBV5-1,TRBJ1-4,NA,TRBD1,TGCGCCAGCAGTGATGACAGGGGAGGGGAAAAACTGTTTTTT,CASSDDRGGEKLFF
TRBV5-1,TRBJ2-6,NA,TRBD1,TGCGCCAGCAACTTAAACAGGGGTTATGGGGCCAACGTCCTGACTTTC,CASNLNRGYGANVLTF
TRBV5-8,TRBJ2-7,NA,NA,TGTGCCAGCAGCACTCCGAGTTCGGGGGTAAGATCCTACGAGCAGTACTTC,CASSTPSSGVRSYEQYF
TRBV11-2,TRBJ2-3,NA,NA,TGTGCCAGCAGCTCCCAGTTGGGCAGGGAAGATACGCAGTATTTT,CASSSQLGREDTQYF
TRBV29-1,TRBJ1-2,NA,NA,TGCAGCGTTGGGGCAGGGGCTAACTATGGCTACACCTTC,CSVGAGANYGYTF
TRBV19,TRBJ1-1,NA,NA,TGTGCCAGTAGGAGGGGGAGAGTAGCTTTCTTT,CASRRGRVAFF
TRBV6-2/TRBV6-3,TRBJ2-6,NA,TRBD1,TGTGCCAGCAGTTACGGGCACGGACAGGGGAGAACTGGGGCCAACGTCCTGACTTTC,CASSYGHGQGRTGANVLTF
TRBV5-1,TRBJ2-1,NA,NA,TGCGCCAGCAGCTTGGGGGGACCGGGGGAGAATGAGCAGTTCTTC,CASSLGGPGENEQFF
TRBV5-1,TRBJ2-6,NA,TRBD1,TGCGCCAGCAGCTCGACAGGGACTGGGGCCAACGTCCTGACTTTC,CASSSTGTGANVLTF
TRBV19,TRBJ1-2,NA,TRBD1,TGTGCCAGTACCAGACAGGGGGCAGACTATGGCTACACCTTC,CASTRQGADYGYTF
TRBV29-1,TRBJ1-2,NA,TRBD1,TGCAGCGTTGAATGGGACAGGGATAACTATGGCTACACCTTC,CSVEWDRDNYGYTF
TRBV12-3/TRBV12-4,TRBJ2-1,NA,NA,TGTGCCAGCAGTCCACTCAATGAGCAGTTCTTC,CASSPLNEQFF
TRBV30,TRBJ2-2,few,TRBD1,TGTGCCTGGAGTGCAGGGGACAGGCGCACCGGGGAGCTGTTTTTT,CAWSAGDRRTGELFF
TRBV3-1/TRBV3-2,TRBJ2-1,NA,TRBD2,TGTGCCAGCAGCCAAGATTTTGGCGGGGGGGGAACCTACAATGAGCAGTTCTTC,CASSQDFGGGGTYNEQFF
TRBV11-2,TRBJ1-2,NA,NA,TGTGCCAGCAGCTTAGACCAGGGATCCTATGGCTACACCTTC,CASSLDQGSYGYTF
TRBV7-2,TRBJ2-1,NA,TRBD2,TGTGCCAGCAGCTGGACTAGCGGGGGGGCATACAATGAGCAGTTCTTC,CASSWTSGGAYNEQFF
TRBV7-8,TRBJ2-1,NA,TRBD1,TGTGCCAGCAGCCAGGACAGGGGATACAATGAGCAGTTCTTC,CASSQDRGYNEQFF
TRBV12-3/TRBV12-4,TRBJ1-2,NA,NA,TGTGCCAGCAGTTTAGGTCTTGACTATGGCTACACCTTC,CASSLGLDYGYTF
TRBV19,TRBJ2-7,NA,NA,TGTGCCAGTAGTATGAGCGAGGGAGTCTCCTACGAGCAGTACTTC,CASSMSEGVSYEQYF
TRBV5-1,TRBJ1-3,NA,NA,TGCGCCAGCAGCTCCCTAACCCCAGGGGATAGCTCTGGAAACACCATATATTTT,CASSSLTPGDSSGNTIYF
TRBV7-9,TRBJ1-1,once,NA,TGTGCCAGCAGCTTAGCTGGGGCGGGGGCCAGACTCAACACTGAAGCTTTCTTT,CASSLAGAGARLNTEAFF
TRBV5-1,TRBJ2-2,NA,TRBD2,TGCGCCAGCAGCGGGGGACTAGACACCGGGGAGCTGTTTTTT,CASSGGLDTGELFF
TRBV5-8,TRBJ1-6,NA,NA,TGTGCCAGCAGCCGGAGGGATGCAGGGACTGAGAATTCACCCCTCCACTTT,CASSRRDAGTENSPLHF
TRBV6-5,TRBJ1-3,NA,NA,TGTGCCAGCAGGATCGACAGCTCTGGAAACACCATATATTTT,CASRIDSSGNTIYF
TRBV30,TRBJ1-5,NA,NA,TGTGCCTGGAGTCCACAGCGCAATCAGCCCCAGCATTTT,CAWSPQRNQPQHF
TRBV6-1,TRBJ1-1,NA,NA,TGTGCCAGCAGTGACCCGGGAGGGATAAGGAACACTGAAGCTTTCTTT,CASSDPGGIRNTEAFF
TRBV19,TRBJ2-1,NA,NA,TGTGCCACCCACAGGGACAATGAGCAGTTCTTC,CATHRDNEQFF
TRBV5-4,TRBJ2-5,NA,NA,TGTGCCAGCAGCCTCCCCTCCCCGGAGGGAGAGACCCAGTACTTC,CASSLPSPEGETQYF
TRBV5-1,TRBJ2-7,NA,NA,TGCGCCAGCAGCTGGGGCAGTCAGAGATACGAGCAGTACTTC,CASSWGSQRYEQYF
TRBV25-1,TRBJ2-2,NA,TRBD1,TGTGCCAGCAGGGACAGGAGAAAGAACACCGGGGAGCTGTTTTTT,CASRDRRKNTGELFF
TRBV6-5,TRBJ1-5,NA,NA,TGTGCCAGCACCAACAGGGTCGGCAATCAGCCCCAGCATTTT,CASTNRVGNQPQHF
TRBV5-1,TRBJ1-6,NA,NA,TGCGCCAGCAGCAGAGGGGGGGGAGACTATAATTCACCCCTCCACTTT,CASSRGGGDYNSPLHF
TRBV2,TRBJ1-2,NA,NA,TGTGCCAGCGTAGGGGATGGCTACACCTTC,CASVGDGYTF
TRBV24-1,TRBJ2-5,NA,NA,TGTGCCACCAGTGAATCTTCATCAGGGACCCAGTACTTC,CATSESSSGTQYF
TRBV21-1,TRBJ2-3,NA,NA,TGTGCCATCAGAGAGCGGGGGGCGAGCACAGATACGCAGTATTTT,CAIRERGASTDTQYF
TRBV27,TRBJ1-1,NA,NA,TGTGCCAGCAGTCCCTGGGCGGGGATGAACACTGAAGCTTTCTTT,CASSPWAGMNTEAFF
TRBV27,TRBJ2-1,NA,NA,TGTGCCAGCAGCATCAGCGGCACCTACAATGAGCAGTTCTTC,CASSISGTYNEQFF
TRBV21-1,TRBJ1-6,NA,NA,TGTGCCAGCAGCAACTGGAGTTTACAGGGAAAGGTTGGTGATTCACCCCTCCACTTT,CASSNWSLQGKVGDSPLHF
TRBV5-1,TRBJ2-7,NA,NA,TGCGCCAGCAGCTCAAACCTCTACAGGCCATACGAGCAGTACTTC,CASSSNLYRPYEQYF
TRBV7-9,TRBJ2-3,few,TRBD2,TGTGCCAGCAGGGACCCCTCACCTAGCGGGGGACCAGATACGCAGTATTTT,CASRDPSPSGGPDTQYF
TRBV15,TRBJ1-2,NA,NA,TGTGCCACCAGCAGAGATATAACAGGGCGAGACTATGGCTACACCTTC,CATSRDITGRDYGYTF
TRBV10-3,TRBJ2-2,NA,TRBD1,TGTGCCATCAGTTCCTCCCCCCCGGGACAGGGGAACACCGGGGAGCTGTTTTTT,CAISSSPPGQGNTGELFF
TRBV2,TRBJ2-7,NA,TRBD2,TGTGCCAGCAGAGGGACTAGCGGTAGCTCCTACGAGCAGTACTTC,CASRGTSGSSYEQYF
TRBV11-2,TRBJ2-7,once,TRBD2,TGTGCCAGCAGCTTAGATCCATTAGCGGGGGGTCGCGAGCAGTACTTC,CASSLDPLAGGREQYF
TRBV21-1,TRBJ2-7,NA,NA,NA,CASSKVGRGSSYEQYF
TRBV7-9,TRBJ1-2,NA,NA,TGTGCCGTGATTCCGGGGGAAGCTAACTATGGCTACACCTTC,CAVIPGEANYGYTF
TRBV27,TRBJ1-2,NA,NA,TGTGCCAGCAGTTTAGGACTCAACTATGGCTACACCTTC,CASSLGLNYGYTF